This T cell receptor beta chain stems from a study of cytomegalovirus exposure and HLA in healthy donors. The germline V gene has CDR1 SGHTA and CDR2 FQGNSA. Trimming at V came to 4 bases and at J to 8 bases, leaving 4 bases not matched to a gene. This CDR3 spans 13 amino acids. Concerning this clone itself: Its antigen is undetermined.

Study-wide results and limits: What a later analysis showed was that several of the most significant clusters appeared linked to common viral pathogens.

PCR used 60 Vbeta primers and 13 Jbeta primers. The data were produced by immunoSEQ multiplex PCR, yet TCRdb's version contains in-frame clones alone and is incomplete. The repertoire holds over 110,000 clones, with roughly four fifths as singletons. Sequencing was performed on PBMCs. This sequence was found in a woman aged 60-75 years in good health and CMV-seropositive. J is TRBJ1-4 and V is TRBV7-2, with 7 bases that match TRBD1. The CDR3 DNA sequence: TGTGCCAGCAGCTACAGGGGTTCCGAAAAACTGTTTTTT. Translation: CASSYRGSEKLFF.